The 9 T cell receptor beta chains given below trace back to one sample, sequenced in a study of OX40 agonist ivuxolimab in advanced cancers. TCRdb's copy holds only in-frame clones and misses some; the assay was immunoSEQ multiplex PCR. In the table there are fewer than 45,000 clones, more than 75% of which are singletons. The sequencing here drew on CD4+ or CD8+ T cells sorted from blood, taken in a trial of the OX40 agonist ivuxolimab. The receptors were sampled from an adult with an advanced solid tumor such as melanoma, head and neck, liver or kidney cancer.

The V and J genes are TRBV28 and TRBJ2-3; tentative D call: TRBD1 (5 bases). The V end lost 1 base, the J end lost 2 bases, and 13 bases lay between the germline ends. This CDR3 is 16 amino acids long. From germline, CDR1 is MDHEN and CDR2 SYDVKM. The CDR3 nucleotides read TGTGCCAGCAGTTTATTTAGGCAGGGCAACACAGATACGCAGTATTTT. Protein product: CASSLFRQGNTDTQYF.

The chain couples TRBV4-2 to TRBJ1-5; D not resolved. The CDR3 is 13 residues long. Trimming shortened V by 0 bases and J by 0 bases, and 0 bases separated the two germline ends. Germline CDR1 LGHNA, CDR2 YNFKEQ. The CDR3, as DNA: TGTGCCAGCAGCCAAGATAGCAATCAGCCCCAGCATTTT. Translating it yields CASSQDSNQPQHF.

This chain connects TRBV2 to TRBJ1-5, with D uncertain. V was clipped by 4 bases and J by 0 bases, with 13 bases between them. The CDR3 extends over 16 amino acids. In germline, CDR1 is SNHLY, CDR2 FYNNEI. This chain's CDR3 is CASSGGPGGSNQPQHF. CDR3 coding DNA: TGTGCCAGCAGTGGAGGCCCGGGCGGTAGCAATCAGCCCCAGCATTTT.

This clone showed up just once. The chain uses TRBV27 and TRBJ2-7, with D maybe TRBD1 (6 bases). The V end was cut by 3 bases, the J end by 6 bases, with 15 bases between. CDR1 and CDR2 (germline): MNHEY, SMNVEV (reference sequence). This CDR3 region has 14 residues. CDR3 in amino acids: CASSFGAGDFEQYF. The CDR3 DNA reads as TGTGCCAGCAGTTTCGGGGCAGGGGATTTCGAGCAGTACTTC.

This sequence joins TRBV28 and TRBJ1-5, with D possibly TRBD1 on 5 matching bases. CDR3 length equals 15 residues. V shed 4 bases and J shed 0 bases, with 10 bases lying between them. In germline, CDR1 is MDHEN, CDR2 SYDVKM. As DNA, the CDR3 is TGTGCCAGCAGTTGGATCAGGGATAGCAATCAGCCCCAGCATTTT. Translating it yields CASSWIRDSNQPQHF.

The chain uses TRBV2 and TRBJ1-5; D call uncertain. CDR1 is SNHLY, CDR2 FYNNEI, per germline. Trimming pared 7 bases from V and 7 bases from J, leaving 20 bases between. The CDR3 is 15 amino acids. The CDR3 region has the DNA TGTGCCAGCATTGCCGAGTTTTCCTCTCGGCAGCCCCAGCATTTT. This gives the protein CASIAEFSSRQPQHF.

As DNA, the CDR3 is TGTGCCAGCAGTTACTCGACTAGCGGGAGTGGCTACGAGCAGTACTTC. Its protein is CASSYSTSGSGYEQYF. The V gene is TRBV6-5, the J gene TRBJ2-7; 12 nucleotides agree with TRBD2. CDR3 length: 16 residues. Trimming cost V 0 bases and J 3 bases; bases outside gene matches: 3. Per germline, CDR1 MNHEY and CDR2 SVGAGI.

The chain uses TRBV27 and TRBJ2-1; a weak D match, TRBD2 (5 bases). From germline, CDR1 is MNHEY and CDR2 SMNVEV (reference sequence). The CDR3 totals 14 residues. Between the trimmed V and J ends, which lost 0 bases and 7 bases, there was a span of 10 bases. The DNA for the CDR3 is TGTGCCAGCAGTTTATCGACGACGGGGAATGAGCAGTTCTTC. This sequence encodes CASSLSTTGNEQFF.

In this sample, this clone turned up a few times. The V and J genes are TRBV9 and TRBJ2-1; D may match TRBD1 or TRBD2 (6 bases each). The CDR3 has 18 amino acids. Germline lookup yields CDR1 SGDLS and CDR2 YYNGEE. The germline V and J ends were trimmed by 0 bases and 2 bases, with 18 bases remaining between them. The CDR3 here is CASSVEGGGKRAYNEQFF. For the CDR3, the DNA is TGTGCCAGCAGCGTAGAAGGAGGGGGGAAAAGGGCCTACAATGAGCAGTTCTTC.